The next 17 T cell receptor beta chains were all read from a single sample in a study of blood T cell repertoires in COVID-19. Some clones are missing from TCRdb's copy, which holds only in-frame ones; the method was immunoSEQ multiplex PCR. The sample carries some 200,000 clones, under 95% recorded once. Sequenced input: peripheral blood. These receptor sequences come from a man under 40 with acute or convalescent COVID-19.

The V gene is TRBV6-5, the J gene TRBJ2-5; D is possibly TRBD2 (5 bases). The germline V gene has CDR1 MNHEY and CDR2 SVGAGI. This CDR3 region has 15 residues. V was pared by 7 bases and J by 1 base, with 16 bases between. The CDR3 DNA sequence: TGTGCCAGCACCCGGAGGCCTCACCCCCAAGAGACCCAGTACTTC. Its protein product is CASTRRPHPQETQYF.

The rearrangement uses TRBV24-1 and TRBJ2-6; D is possibly TRBD1 (5 bases). The length of the CDR3 is 15 residues. Trimming cost V 3 bases and J 2 bases, with 7 bases left between them. CDR1 KGHDR and CDR2 SFDVKD come from the germline V gene. The CDR3 here is CATSDGRAGANVLTF. CDR3 in DNA: TGTGCCACCAGTGATGGCAGGGCTGGGGCCAACGTCCTGACTTTC.

The rearrangement joins TRBV27 to TRBJ2-1; 8 bases match TRBD2. This CDR3 is 12 amino acids long. CDR1 is MNHEY and CDR2 is SMNVEV in the germline V gene (reference sequence). The J segment lost 10 bases and the V segment lost 5 bases, leaving 4 bases of the junction unmatched. The CDR3 DNA is TGTGCCAGCAGTCTCGGGGGGGTGGAGCAGTTCTTC. Protein product: CASSLGGVEQFF.

This rearrangement joins TRBV6-6 to TRBJ2-1; 12 nucleotides line up with TRBD2. CDR3 length equals 16 residues. Losses at the gene ends were 2 bases for V and 10 bases for J; bases not matched to a gene: 9. Germline lookup yields CDR1 MNHNY and CDR2 SVGAGI (reference sequence). DNA of the CDR3: TGTGCCAGCAGTTACGTACTAGCGGGGGGAGGCGGAGAGCAGTTCTTC. This encodes CASSYVLAGGGGEQFF.

This CDR3 reads CASSSRTSGVRSTDTQYF. CDR3 DNA sequence: TGTGCCAGCAGCTCAAGGACTAGCGGGGTCCGCTCCACAGATACGCAGTATTTT. The V call is TRBV5-8, the J call TRBJ2-3, with TRBD2 matching 12 bases. Germline V gene sequence: CDR1 SGHTS, CDR2 YDEGEE. V gave up 3 bases and J gave up 2 bases; unmatched junction bases: 10. This CDR3 is 18 amino acids long. Combining the CDR3 with reference TRBV5-8 and TRBJ2-3 gives the whole variable domain EAGVTQSPTHLIKTRGQQATLRCSPISGHTSVYWYQQALGLGLQFLLWYDEGEERNRGNFPPRFSGRQFPNYSSELNVNALELEDSALYLCASSSRTSGVRSTDTQYFGPGTRLTVL.

CDR3 in DNA: TGCGCCAGCAGCCGGATCACTAGCGGGGCTCAAGAGACCCAGTACTTC. Its translation: CASSRITSGAQETQYF. The chain links TRBV4-1 to TRBJ2-5; 10 bases match TRBD2. CDR3 size: 16 residues. The trim removed 4 bases at V and 2 bases at J, leaving 7 bases unmatched. Germline V lookup: CDR1 MGHRA, CDR2 YSYEKL.

The gene calls are TRBV4-1 and TRBJ1-4; perhaps TRBD1 as D (6 bases). Between the trimmed V and J ends, which lost 3 bases and 5 bases, there was a span of 10 bases. The CDR3 has 14 residues. Germline CDR1 and CDR2: MGHRA and YSYEKL. The CDR3 loop is CASSQGAKNEKLFF. The CDR3 DNA reads as TGCGCCAGCAGCCAGGGGGCGAAAAATGAAAAACTGTTTTTT.

This sequence joins TRBV12-3 or TRBV12-4 and TRBJ2-1; D is uncertain. The CDR3 sequence is 11 residues long. V lost 5 bases and J 6 bases, leaving 5 bases between the germline ends. The CDR3 is CASSTVNEQFF. The DNA for the CDR3 is TGTGCCAGCAGTACGGTCAATGAGCAGTTCTTC.

This clone has just one count. The chain uses TRBV5-1 and TRBJ1-1; 7 positions match TRBD1. This CDR3 comprises 11 residues. J gave up 12 bases and V 0 bases, and 2 bases lay outside the gene matches. Germline CDR1 is SGHRS and CDR2 is YFSETQ. The CDR3 sequence is CASSLGQGTFF. CDR3 bases: TGCGCCAGCAGCTTGGGACAGGGTACTTTCTTT.

V gene TRBV6-5 combines with J gene TRBJ2-5; TRBD1 matches 7 bases. V lost 2 bases and J lost 5; bases outside the gene matches: 8. The CDR3 sequence is 15 residues long. The germline V gene has CDR1 MNHEY and CDR2 SVGAGI. CDR3 amino acids: CASSYRDRNLETQYF. The CDR3 DNA reads TGTGCCAGCAGTTACAGGGACAGAAACTTGGAGACCCAGTACTTC.

The rearrangement uses TRBV30 and TRBJ1-2; 9 nucleotides align to TRBD1. Germline V gene sequence: CDR1 GTSNPN, CDR2 SVGIG (reference sequence). The V gene end was trimmed by 4 bases and the J gene end by 2 bases; junction bases not matched to a gene: 8. This CDR3 is built from 15 residues. In DNA, the CDR3 is TGTGCCTGGACCTCCGGGACAGGGAGGAACTATGGCTACACCTTC. Translation: CAWTSGTGRNYGYTF.

This clone showed up just a few times. The CDR3 here is CASSLFSAYNEQFF. CDR3 coding DNA: TGTGCCAGCAGTTTATTCTCTGCCTACAATGAGCAGTTCTTC. This sequence joins TRBV28 and TRBJ2-1, with D unclear. Germline-derived CDR1 and CDR2 are MDHEN and SYDVKM. CDR3 length: 14 amino acids. The V gene lost 1 base and the J gene lost 2 bases, with 6 bases spanning the gap.

The chain joins TRBV28 to TRBJ1-1; D perhaps matches TRBD1 (5 bases). V dropped 7 bases and J dropped 3 bases, with 18 bases sitting between them. The CDR3 covers 15 residues. Germline lookup yields CDR1 MDHEN and CDR2 SYDVKM. The CDR3 region has the DNA TGTGCCAGCACCTTAGAAGGGGTATGGGACACTGAAGCTTTCTTT. Translating it yields CASTLEGVWDTEAFF.

The rearrangement joins TRBV6-5 to TRBJ2-2, with D tentatively TRBD2 (5 bases). V lost 0 bases and J lost 4, with 6 bases in between. The germline V gene has CDR1 MNHEY and CDR2 SVGAGI. The CDR3 consists of 14 residues. CDR3 sequence reads: CASSYSRGTGELFF. CDR3 sequence (DNA): TGTGCCAGCAGTTACTCCCGGGGCACCGGGGAGCTGTTTTTT.

The gene calls are TRBV28 and TRBJ2-1; D is unresolved. Germline V gene lookup returns CDR1 MDHEN and CDR2 SYDVKM. The V end was cut by 2 bases, the J end by 9 bases, with 11 bases between. The CDR3 extends over 13 amino acids. For the CDR3, the DNA is TGTGCCAGCAGTTTAGGTGGCAGGCCTGAGCAGTTCTTC. Translation gives CASSLGGRPEQFF.

This CDR3 reads CASSLDRASGYTF. CDR3 in DNA: TGTGCCAGCTCCCTCGACAGGGCAAGCGGCTACACCTTC. The chain recombines TRBV18 with TRBJ1-2, with 7 bases matching TRBD1. V lost 6 bases, J lost 8 bases, and 9 bases stayed unmatched. CDR3 size: 13 residues. Germline lookup yields CDR1 KGHSH and CDR2 LQKENI.

The J gene is TRBJ2-6, the V gene TRBV28; no clear D gene. The CDR3 sequence is 17 residues long. The V gene's germline CDR1 is MDHEN and CDR2 SYDVKM. V dropped 0 bases and J dropped 4 bases, with 13 bases sitting between them. This chain's CDR3 is CASSLWGEMRGANVLTF. The CDR3 region has the DNA TGTGCCAGCAGTTTATGGGGTGAGATGAGGGGGGCCAACGTCCTGACTTTC.